The clone carrying this T cell receptor (beta chain) has a single count. In germline, CDR1 is SEHNR, CDR2 FQNEAQ (reference sequence). The CDR3 runs 16 residues. Trimming removed 3 bases at V and 0 bases at J, with 13 bases between. TCRdb's table, derived via immunoSEQ multiplex PCR, lists solely in-frame clones and lacks some. The repertoire holds about 280,000 clones, with more than 75% as singletons. These data belong to a study of blood T cell repertoires in COVID-19. The clonotype comes from a woman in her fifties or sixties in a cohort exposed to, infected with or recovered from COVID-19 (not recorded which). Material for sequencing was PBMCs or T cells enriched from blood (not recorded which). The V call is TRBV7-9, the J call TRBJ2-3; a weak D match, TRBD1 (6 bases). CDR3 nucleotide sequence: TGTGCCAGCAGCTTCTGGGGGCGGAGAAGCACAGATACGCAGTATTTT. Its protein product is CASSFWGRRSTDTQYF.